These 10 T cell receptor beta chains originate from one sample sequenced in a study of cytomegalovirus exposure and HLA in healthy donors. In the PCR, 60 Vbeta and 13 Jbeta primers were used. TCRdb's table, derived via immunoSEQ multiplex PCR, lists solely in-frame clones and lacks some. The sample holds some 200,000 clones; over 60% are singletons and the top ten take roughly 15%. Sequenced: PBMCs. All receptors derive from a man aged 35-49 years in good health and CMV-seronegative.

The chain links TRBV6-5 to TRBJ1-1; D unresolved. CDR1 and CDR2 (germline): MNHEY, SVGAGI. The CDR3 extends over 12 amino acids. Trimming left V 7 bases short and J 2 bases short, with 8 bases between. The CDR3 sequence: CASIARNTEAFF. Written as DNA, the CDR3 is TGTGCCAGCATTGCCAGAAACACTGAAGCTTTCTTT.

The CDR3 reads CASSFSSDEQFF. The CDR3 DNA follows: TGTGCCAGCAGCTTCTCCAGCGATGAGCAGTTCTTC. The chain combines TRBV5-4 with TRBJ2-1, with D unresolved. CDR3 length: 12 residues. The V end lost 2 bases, the J end lost 8 bases, and 8 bases lay between the germline ends. CDR1 is SGHNT, CDR2 YYREEE, per germline (reference sequence).

The V and J genes are TRBV4-1 and TRBJ1-1; D is ambiguous. The CDR3 is 15 residues long. CDR1 is MGHRA and CDR2 is YSYEKL in the germline V gene. The germline V and J ends were trimmed by 3 bases and 3 bases, with 14 bases remaining between them. DNA for the CDR3: TGCGCCAGCAGCCAGCAATACTCGAGGGACACTGAAGCTTTCTTT. Amino acids: CASSQQYSRDTEAFF.

The chain carries TRBV11-1 and TRBJ1-1; D gene ambiguous. Germline V gene lookup returns CDR1 SGHAT and CDR2 FQDESV (reference sequence). CDR3 length: 14 amino acids. The germline V and J ends were trimmed by 5 bases and 1 base, with 11 bases remaining between them. For the CDR3, the DNA is TGTGCCAGCAGCCCCCACACGAAGAACACTGAAGCTTTCTTT. Its translation: CASSPHTKNTEAFF.

This clone was seen only once. The chain carries TRBV19 and TRBJ2-1; 7 bases match TRBD2. J was trimmed by 3 bases and V by 5 bases; bases with no gene match: 13. The CDR3 contains 17 residues. From germline, CDR1 is LNHDA and CDR2 SQIVND (reference sequence). This CDR3 is CASSPRRSGGGYNEQFF. The CDR3 DNA follows: TGTGCCAGTAGTCCCCGACGAAGTGGCGGGGGCTACAATGAGCAGTTCTTC.

J is TRBJ1-3 and V is TRBV6-5; D is unresolved. The germline V gene has CDR1 MNHEY and CDR2 SVGAGI. This CDR3 spans 16 amino acids. V lost 4 bases and J lost 4, with 17 bases in between. The CDR3 nucleotides read TGTGCCAGCAGTTCCAACGGCCCCCGACTAGGAAACACCATATATTTT. Protein product: CASSSNGPRLGNTIYF.

The V and J genes are TRBV27 and TRBJ1-1; the D gene is possibly TRBD1 (5 bases). CDR1 MNHEY and CDR2 SMNVEV come from the germline V gene (reference sequence). This CDR3 has 14 residues. The V end lost 7 bases, the J end lost 0 bases, and 12 bases lay between the germline ends. The CDR3 loop reads CASKVVGLNTEAFF. In DNA, the CDR3 is TGTGCCAGCAAAGTGGTGGGGCTGAACACTGAAGCTTTCTTT.

V usage is TRBV7-8 and J usage is TRBJ2-7; 9 nucleotides align to TRBD2. CDR1 and CDR2 from the germline V gene are SGHVS and FQNEAQ. The CDR3 has 17 amino acids. The ends lost 2 bases at V and 2 bases at J; junction bases unmatched: 10. This chain's CDR3 is CASSLSRAGGPTYEQYF. CDR3 in DNA: TGTGCCAGCAGCTTATCGAGGGCGGGGGGGCCTACCTACGAGCAGTACTTC.

The J gene is TRBJ2-2, the V gene TRBV19, with a possible D match to TRBD1 (5 bases). The CDR3 length is 15 residues. With 5 bases removed from V and 5 bases from J, the gap between germline ends came to 15 bases. The germline V gene has CDR1 LNHDA and CDR2 SQIVND (reference sequence). Here the CDR3 DNA reads TGTGCCAGTAGTTTCGTCGGCAGGGCGACCGGGGAGCTGTTTTTT. It translates to CASSFVGRATGELFF. Together with reference TRBV19 and TRBJ2-2, the CDR3 gives the full variable domain: DGGITQSPKYLFRKEGQNVTLSCEQNLNHDAMYWYRQDPGQGLRLIYYSQIVNDFQKGDIAEGYSVSREKKESFPLTVTSAQKNPTAFYLCASSFVGRATGELFFGEGSRLTVL.

The chain joins TRBV5-6 to TRBJ2-3, with a tentative D call TRBD2 (5 bases). This CDR3 comprises 12 residues. Germline-derived CDR1 and CDR2 are SGHDT and YYEEEE. The V gene lost 4 bases and the J gene lost 5 bases, with 8 bases spanning the gap. The CDR3 DNA follows: TGTGCCAGCAGCGCCGCGGGAGATACGCAGTATTTT. This codes for CASSAAGDTQYF.